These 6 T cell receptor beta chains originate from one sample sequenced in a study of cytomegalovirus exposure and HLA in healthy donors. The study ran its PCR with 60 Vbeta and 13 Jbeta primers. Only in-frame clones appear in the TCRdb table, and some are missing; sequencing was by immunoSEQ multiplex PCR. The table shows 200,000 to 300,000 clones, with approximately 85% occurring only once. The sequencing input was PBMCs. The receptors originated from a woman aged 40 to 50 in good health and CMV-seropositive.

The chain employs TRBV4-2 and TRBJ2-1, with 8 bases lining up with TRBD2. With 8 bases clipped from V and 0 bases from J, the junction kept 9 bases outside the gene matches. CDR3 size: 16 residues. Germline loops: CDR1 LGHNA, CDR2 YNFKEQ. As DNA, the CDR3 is TGTGCCAGCTCTAGCGGGTCCTCAAGCTCCTACAATGAGCAGTTCTTC. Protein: CASSSGSSSSYNEQFF.

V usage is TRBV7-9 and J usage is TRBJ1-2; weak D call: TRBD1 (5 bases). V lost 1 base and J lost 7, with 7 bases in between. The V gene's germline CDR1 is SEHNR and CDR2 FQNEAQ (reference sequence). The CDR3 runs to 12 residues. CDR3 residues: CASSLGGAGYTF. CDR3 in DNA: TGTGCCAGCAGCTTAGGGGGCGCTGGCTACACCTTC. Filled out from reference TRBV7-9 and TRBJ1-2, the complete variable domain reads DTGVSQNPRHKITKRGQNVTFRCDPISEHNRLYWYRQTLGQGPEFLTYFQNEAQLEKSRLLSDRFSAERPKGSFSTLEIQRTEQGDSAMYLCASSLGGAGYTFGSGTRLTVV.

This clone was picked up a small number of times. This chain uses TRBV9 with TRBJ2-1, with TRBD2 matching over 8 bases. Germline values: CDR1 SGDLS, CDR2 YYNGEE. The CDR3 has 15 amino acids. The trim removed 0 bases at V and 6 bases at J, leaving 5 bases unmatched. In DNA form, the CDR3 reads TGTGCCAGCAGCGTAGGGCTAGCGGGTAGCAATGAGCAGTTCTTC. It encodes CASSVGLAGSNEQFF.

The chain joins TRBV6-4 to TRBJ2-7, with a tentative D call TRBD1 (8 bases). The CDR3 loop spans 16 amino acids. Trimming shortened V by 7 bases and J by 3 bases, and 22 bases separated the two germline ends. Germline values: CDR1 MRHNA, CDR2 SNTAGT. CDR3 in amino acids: CASKWGGQVAYYEQYF. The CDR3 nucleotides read TGTGCCAGCAAGTGGGGGGGACAGGTGGCTTACTACGAGCAGTACTTC.

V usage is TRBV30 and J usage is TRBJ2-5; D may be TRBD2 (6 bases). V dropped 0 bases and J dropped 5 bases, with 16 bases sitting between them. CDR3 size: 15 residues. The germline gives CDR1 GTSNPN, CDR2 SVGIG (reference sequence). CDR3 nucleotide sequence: TGTGCCTGGAGTGTACTAGGGCCGGAGGGTGAGACCCAGTACTTC. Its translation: CAWSVLGPEGETQYF.

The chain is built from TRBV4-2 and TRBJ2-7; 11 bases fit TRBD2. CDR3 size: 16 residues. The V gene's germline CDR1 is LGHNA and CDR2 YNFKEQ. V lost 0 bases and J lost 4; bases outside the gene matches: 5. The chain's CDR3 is CASSQDPSGRSYEQYF. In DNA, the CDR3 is TGTGCCAGCAGCCAAGATCCTAGCGGGAGGAGTTACGAGCAGTACTTC.